What follows are 28 T cell receptor beta chains derived from one specimen sequenced in a study of T cells in Graves' hyperthyroidism and ophthalmopathy (dated by TCRdb to between 2018 and 2021). Library generation was performed with multiplex PCR. This sample was sequenced with an Illumina HiSeq 2000. TCR beta CDR3 regions were amplified from RNA transcripts. The first round of RT-PCR for the TCR CDR3 was performed with the HTBI primer set and the Qiagen OneStep RT-PCR kit. TCRdb cleaned the public reads at Q25 with fastp, built clones with MiXCR and kept in-frame beta chains. CDR3 protein duplicates are merged, each entry listing the most common genes and DNA. The sample has some 550,000 distinct CDR3 sequences on record, around 21% of them singletons. The ten largest clones capture more than 25% of the sample. The source material was blood. The origin of the receptors is a man aged 18 to 29 with Graves' hyperthyroidism.

This clonotype was observed a few times. V usage is TRBV5-6 and J usage is TRBJ2-4; 7 nucleotides line up with TRBD2. V was clipped by 0 bases and J by 0 bases; unmatched bases: 3. The germline gives CDR1 SGHDT, CDR2 YYEEEE. The CDR3 extends over 16 amino acids. CDR3 DNA sequence: TGTGCCAGCAGCTTGGCGGCTAGCGGAGCCAAAAACATTCAGTACTTC. Residues: CASSLAASGAKNIQYF.

This clonotype was detected many times. J is TRBJ1-2 and V is TRBV15, with D uncertain. V gave up 3 bases and J gave up 0 bases, with 14 bases separating them. This CDR3 comprises 16 residues. Germline-derived CDR1 and CDR2 are LNHNV and YYDKDF (reference sequence). The chain's CDR3 is CATSSGRPSANYGYTF. The DNA of the CDR3 is TGTGCCACCAGCAGTGGTCGGCCATCGGCTAACTATGGCTACACCTTC.

This clonotype was detected a few times. This rearrangement joins TRBV6-1 to TRBJ1-1, with a weak D call TRBD1 (5 bases). Germline V lookup: CDR1 MNHNS, CDR2 SASEGT. V dropped 7 bases and J dropped 1 base, with 13 bases sitting between them. The CDR3 has 14 amino acids. The CDR3 DNA follows: TGTGCCAGCAAGAGAGACGGGACGAACACTGAAGCTTTCTTT. Protein: CASKRDGTNTEAFF.

Only a few counts were recorded for this clonotype. The chain recombines TRBV6-1 with TRBJ1-2; 8 positions agree with TRBD1. The V gene end was trimmed by 2 bases and the J gene end by 8 bases; junction bases not matched to a gene: 7. CDR1 is MNHNS, CDR2 SASEGT, per germline. The CDR3 runs 14 residues. The CDR3 is CASSERGWTGGYTF. For the CDR3, the DNA is TGTGCCAGCAGTGAAAGGGGCTGGACAGGGGGCTACACCTTC.

Many counts were recorded for this clonotype. The chain combines TRBV5-1 with TRBJ1-2; D gene unclear. The CDR3 has 14 residues. Germline lookup yields CDR1 SGHRS and CDR2 YFSETQ. V dropped 0 bases and J dropped 9 bases, with 15 bases sitting between them. CDR3 region: CASSLGDDSPSYTF. CDR3 bases: TGCGCCAGCAGCTTGGGGGATGATAGCCCGAGCTACACCTTC.

This clonotype was seen many times. The rearrangement uses TRBV7-8 and TRBJ1-5, with 9 bases identical to TRBD1. Unmatched junction bases numbered 8, after V lost 5 bases and J lost 0 bases. The germline gives CDR1 SGHVS, CDR2 FQNEAQ. There are 17 residues in the CDR3. Here the CDR3 reads CASSPWDRDFSNQPQHF. CDR3 DNA sequence: TGTGCCAGCAGCCCCTGGGACAGGGACTTTAGCAATCAGCCCCAGCATTTT.

This clonotype appeared many times. The chain links TRBV6-1 to TRBJ1-1; the match to TRBD1 covers 8 bases. This CDR3 is 16 amino acids long. The junction had 5 bases not matched to a gene; V was cut back by 1 base and J by 1 base. Germline V gene data show CDR1 as MNHNS and CDR2 as SASEGT. The CDR3 sequence: CASSEGHRGTNTEAFF. The CDR3 region has the DNA TGTGCCAGCAGTGAAGGCCACAGGGGGACGAACACTGAAGCTTTCTTT.

The chain carries TRBV20-1 and TRBJ1-2, with D maybe TRBD1 (5 bases). Germline CDR1 DFQATT, CDR2 SNEGSKA (reference sequence). V lost 0 bases and J lost 8, with 16 bases in between. This CDR3 has 14 residues. The CDR3 coding sequence is TGCAGTGCTAGAGAGTCCGGGACCGGCCCCGGCTACACCTTC. This sequence encodes CSARESGTGPGYTF.

This clonotype was seen repeatedly, ten times or more. The chain links TRBV9 to TRBJ1-3, with 7 nucleotides matching TRBD1. This CDR3 contains 15 residues. V was clipped by 3 bases and J by 0 bases; unmatched bases: 3. Germline CDR1 is SGDLS and CDR2 is YYNGEE. CDR3 nucleotide sequence: TGTGCCAGCAGCGGGACAGGACTCTCTGGAAACACCATATATTTT. It is translated as CASSGTGLSGNTIYF.

This clonotype was seen repeatedly, ten times or more. The rearrangement uses TRBV30 and TRBJ1-2; TRBD1 aligns across 9 bases. V lost 0 bases to trimming and J lost 4 bases; unmatched junction nucleotides: 9. The CDR3 has 16 amino acids. The germline V gene encodes CDR1 GTSNPN and CDR2 SVGIG (reference sequence). The CDR3 region is CAWSVQWGQGFYGYTF. The CDR3, as DNA: TGTGCCTGGAGTGTACAATGGGGACAGGGTTTCTATGGCTACACCTTC.

Ten or more counts support this clonotype. The chain couples TRBV6-5 to TRBJ1-2, with D hard to call. Germline V gives CDR1 MNHEY, CDR2 SVGAGI. The CDR3 length is 15 residues. Trimming removed 0 bases at V and 1 base at J, with 9 bases between. The CDR3 is CASSYSGGDNYGYTF. The DNA for the CDR3 is TGTGCCAGCAGTTACTCGGGCGGGGATAACTATGGCTACACCTTC.

V gene TRBV4-1 combines with J gene TRBJ1-5; D is unresolved. This CDR3 is built from 14 residues. The V end lost 0 bases, the J end lost 7 bases, and 10 bases lay between the germline ends. Germline V CDR1 and CDR2: MGHRA, YSYEKL. The CDR3 protein is CASSQDELGQPQHF. CDR3 DNA sequence: TGCGCCAGCAGCCAAGATGAGTTGGGGCAGCCCCAGCATTTT.

This clonotype showed up many times. The chain uses TRBV2 and TRBJ2-7; 12 positions match TRBD1. The ends lost 6 bases at V and 1 base at J; junction bases unmatched: 4. Germline assignment: CDR1 SNHLY and CDR2 FYNNEI. The CDR3 has 15 amino acids. DNA of the CDR3: TGTGCCAGCAGGAAGGGACAGGGGGCTTCCTACGAGCAGTACTTC. This codes for CASRKGQGASYEQYF.

This clonotype was observed a handful of times. V gene TRBV6-1 combines with J gene TRBJ2-6; D not certain. Germline assignment: CDR1 MNHNS and CDR2 SASEGT. The CDR3 sequence is 14 residues long. With 6 bases removed from V and 0 bases from J, the gap between germline ends came to 6 bases. As DNA, the CDR3 is TGTGCCAGCAGAGCAAGCTCTGGGGCCAACGTCCTGACTTTC. Its translation: CASRASSGANVLTF.

The chain combines TRBV12-3 or TRBV12-4 with TRBJ2-2; the D gene is possibly TRBD2 (7 bases). Trimming pared 10 bases from V and 6 bases from J, leaving 12 bases between. The CDR3 length is 12 residues. Here the CDR3 reads CAIEGGSGELFF. The CDR3 coding sequence is TGTGCCATCGAGGGGGGGTCCGGGGAGCTGTTTTTT.

The chain carries TRBV13 and TRBJ2-2, with TRBD2 identical over 12 bases. The CDR3 is 20 amino acids. V lost 7 bases and J lost 2; bases outside the gene matches: 17. Germline CDR1 reads PRHDT; CDR2 reads FYEKMQ (reference sequence). The CDR3: CASISPSGGAPGRNTGELFF. CDR3 in DNA: TGTGCCAGCATCTCGCCTAGCGGGGGGGCCCCGGGGAGAAACACCGGGGAGCTGTTTTTT.

This clonotype was detected ten times or more. The junction differs from germline at one of its ends, possibly a read error. V gene TRBV5-1 combines with J gene TRBJ2-7; TRBD2 might be the D (5 bases). The CDR3 totals 13 residues. Germline assignment: CDR1 SGHRS and CDR2 YFSETQ. CDR3 DNA sequence: TGTGCCAGCAGCTTGGGCGGGCCCTACGAGCAGTACTTC. This translates into CASSLGGPYEQYF.

This clonotype appeared many times. The chain recombines TRBV7-9 with TRBJ2-5; the D gene is possibly TRBD1 (5 bases). This CDR3 has 14 residues. Trimming pared 1 base from V and 5 bases from J, leaving 11 bases between. Germline-derived CDR1 and CDR2 are SEHNR and FQNEAQ (reference sequence). CDR3 nucleotides: TGTGCCAGCAGCTTAGTAGGGGCGGTGGAGACCCAGTACTTC. It codes for CASSLVGAVETQYF.

V usage is TRBV28 and J usage is TRBJ1-2, with TRBD1 identical over 7 bases. Germline V gives CDR1 MDHEN, CDR2 SYDVKM. CDR3 length: 14 residues. V lost 5 bases and J lost 7; bases outside the gene matches: 10. Here the CDR3 reads CASSRITGEGGYTF. DNA for the CDR3: TGTGCCAGCAGTCGCATTACAGGGGAGGGTGGCTACACCTTC.

This clonotype was detected many times. J is TRBJ1-2 and V is TRBV11-3; D unresolved. The germline V and J ends were trimmed by 0 bases and 5 bases, with 7 bases remaining between them. Looked up from germline, CDR1 is SGHNT and CDR2 is YENEEA. The CDR3 is 13 amino acids. Written as DNA, the CDR3 is TGTGCCAGCAGCTTAGATACCCGTTATGGCTACACCTTC. It translates to CASSLDTRYGYTF.

In its sample, this clonotype was seen many times. This chain uses TRBV12-3 or TRBV12-4 with TRBJ2-5; either TRBD1 or TRBD2 may fit D (5 bases each). Trimming left V 10 bases short and J 6 bases short, with 21 bases between. The CDR3 contains 14 residues. CDR3 in amino acids: CATLSRERGQTQYF. CDR3 nucleotides: TGTGCCACCTTGAGTCGAGAAAGGGGACAGACCCAGTACTTC.

This clonotype was detected many times. The rearrangement links TRBV29-1 to TRBJ2-7; 10 nucleotides line up with TRBD2. V shed 0 bases and J 3 bases; nucleotides not matched to a gene: 2. CDR3 size: 14 residues. Germline V lookup: CDR1 SQVTM, CDR2 ANQGSEA. In DNA form, the CDR3 reads TGCAGCGTTGAAGATGGGACTAGCGTCTACGAGCAGTACTTC. As protein: CSVEDGTSVYEQYF.

This clonotype was detected a few times. The chain is built from TRBV7-8 and TRBJ2-2; 12 positions match TRBD2. The ends lost 6 bases at V and 2 bases at J; junction bases unmatched: 7. In germline, CDR1 is SGHVS, CDR2 FQNEAQ. The CDR3 spans 17 residues. The CDR3 DNA follows: TGTGCCAGCAGTGCACTAGCGGGGGGAATAAACACCGGGGAGCTGTTTTTT. Translated: CASSALAGGINTGELFF.

The gene calls are TRBV11-1 and TRBJ1-5; the match to TRBD1 covers 12 bases. J lost 6 bases, V lost 0 bases, and 6 bases had no gene match. The CDR3 is 17 amino acids. Looked up from germline, CDR1 is SGHAT and CDR2 is FQDESV (reference sequence). The CDR3: CASSLAGTGGLGQPQHF. CDR3 DNA: TGTGCCAGCAGCTTAGCGGGGACAGGGGGCTTAGGTCAGCCCCAGCATTTT.

At least ten counts were recorded for this clonotype. The CDR3 sequence is CASSLVWPATNTGELFF. The CDR3 DNA sequence: TGTGCCAGTAGTTTGGTCTGGCCCGCAACGAACACCGGGGAGCTGTTTTTT. The chain carries TRBV19 and TRBJ2-2; D is ambiguous. Trimming left V 5 bases short and J 0 bases short, with 16 bases between. The CDR3 loop spans 17 amino acids. Germline V gene data show CDR1 as LNHDA and CDR2 as SQIVND (reference sequence). The full variable domain, its missing parts supplied by reference TRBV19 and TRBJ2-2, is DGGITQSPKYLFRKEGQNVTLSCEQNLNHDAMYWYRQDPGQGLRLIYYSQIVNDFQKGDIAEGYSVSREKKESFPLTVTSAQKNPTAFYLCASSLVWPATNTGELFFGEGSRLTVL.

Here the CDR3 DNA reads TGTGCCTGGGGCGGGAGGACCTACGAGCAGTACTTC. Translation: CAWGGRTYEQYF. This chain connects TRBV30 to TRBJ2-7; 8 bases match TRBD2. V shed 5 bases, J shed 2 bases, and the junction held 2 bases outside the gene matches. Germline V gives CDR1 GTSNPN, CDR2 SVGIG (reference sequence). The CDR3 loop spans 12 amino acids.

This clonotype was seen only a few times. Germline is not matched at one junction end, which may reflect a read error. The V and J genes are TRBV19 and TRBJ1-1; 7 bases map to TRBD1. The CDR3 is made up of 14 amino acids. The germline V gene encodes CDR1 LNHDA and CDR2 SQIVND (reference sequence). The chain's CDR3 is CASSMDRLNTEAFF. In DNA form, the CDR3 reads TGTGCTAGTAGTATGGACAGGTTGAACACTGAAGCTTTCTTT.

This clonotype was counted ten times or more. The rearrangement links TRBV4-1 to TRBJ2-7, with 8 bases lining up with TRBD1. The germline gives CDR1 MGHRA, CDR2 YSYEKL. Trimming took 2 bases from V and 3 from J; bases not matched to a gene: 6. This CDR3 has 15 residues. CDR3: CASSQLPGQGYEQYF. The CDR3 DNA follows: TGCGCCAGCAGCCAACTTCCCGGACAGGGCTACGAGCAGTACTTC.